Reported below is one T cell receptor beta chain. This clone's antigen is unknown. There are no base qualities to consult, and no much larger clone falls within one base. This specimen comes from a study of lymphopenia after photon versus proton radiotherapy (dated by TCRdb to the late 2010s). Notes on the research overall: The immunological effects of photon versus proton radiation therapy were compared in patients with gastrointestinal tumors who developed high-grade lymphopenia. A cohort of around 18 patients with gastrointestinal tumors who received either photon or proton therapy and subsequently developed lymphopenia was included. The goal of the study was to characterize the differences between the two radiation modalities in how they affect the immune system.

Overall study results and their limits: Among patients across the cohort who died, overall survival time showed an inverse correlation with a larger post-nadir drop in TCR diversity. After the lymphocyte count nadir, oligoclonal expansion, especially of CD8+ Temra cells, was observed in photon-treated repertoires, and the drop in diversity was driven by this expansion. The survival association was examined only in patients who died, and the authors described better survival with proton therapy as a possibility, not as a demonstrated result. During treatment, patients who received proton therapy stayed relatively stable, whereas patients who received photon therapy lost naive T cells and TCR diversity and gained effector/memory populations.

The method behind the library was the immunoSEQ multiplex PCR assay. T cell repertoires were profiled with deep sequencing of rearranged TCR beta loci together with multiparametric flow cytometry. The immuneACCESS repertoire file appears here via TCRdb, limited to in-frame rearrangements. These files lack a portion of the clones; in checked studies, under half of the deficit traces to unresolved V genes, and the cause of the others is not known. The sample has some 30,000 clones on record, around 90% of them singletons. 50% of the sample lies in the top ten. V is shortened by 6 bases, J by 1 base, and the region joining them spans 13 bases. From a lookup of the germline V gene, CDR1 and CDR2 are SGHRS and YFSETQ. Including cysteine and phenylalanine, the CDR3 has 14 amino acids. Solely the CDR3 DNA is kept, with 42 bases framed from the first base.

Recombination linked TRBV5-1 to TRBJ1-1; a tentative D match to TRBD1 spans 5 bases. This sequence originates from a woman between 55 and 75 years old with cholangiocarcinoma. Some clones in this sample may be carry-over from other donors' samples. Sequenced here: peripheral blood, sampled from a patient treated with proton-based radiotherapy. The DNA sequence is as follows: TGCGCCAGCACCACAGGCGGGACGAACACTGAAGCTTTCTTT. Its amino acids are CASTTGGTNTEAFF.